The source of this T cell receptor beta chain is a study of CD8+ T cells in alopecia areata. Across the study: Those patients who were treated received oral tofacitinib, which was given at 5 to 10 mg twice daily for moderate-to-severe alopecia areata. The study, taken as a whole, reports: Tofacitinib significantly reduced both scalp clonality and expanded CD8+ clones among the top 100. In patients, TCRs were shared less clearly than in mice, and HLA may possibly be involved.

RNA extraction and reverse transcription yielded cDNA as sequencing template. Clones were read by immunoSEQ multiplex PCR, and TCRdb kept only the in-frame ones, dropping some. The sample includes 250,000 to 350,000 clones, roughly 60% of them seen just once. CDR3 length: 16 residues. Germline CDR1 is ENHRY and CDR2 is SYGVKD. With 9 bases clipped from V and 0 bases from J, the junction kept 8 bases outside the gene matches. This sample's treatment: oral pan-JAK inhibitor, 5-10 mg twice daily. Note on this clone: Its antigen is not identified.

Material: CD4+ T cells sorted from blood, obtained around week 53, from a patient treated with tofacitinib. The genes are TRBV10-3 and TRBJ2-1; 10 nucleotides align to TRBD2. The receptor was isolated from a human donor with alopecia areata. The CDR3 nucleotides read TGTGCCATGGGGGCTAGCGGGGGCCGCTCCTACAATGAGCAGTTCTTC. As protein: CAMGASGGRSYNEQFF.